This T cell receptor (beta chain) was documented in a study of cytomegalovirus exposure and HLA in healthy donors. A remark on this clone: The antigen is undetermined.

The CDR3 has 14 amino acids. Germline CDR1 is SGDLS and CDR2 is YYNGEE. V was trimmed by 0 bases and J by 0 bases, leaving 6 bases between them. The donors were in the roughly 110-subject validation cohort, distinct from the roughly 700-subject first cohort. Study-wide findings and caveats: CMV antigen specificity of a few CMV-associated chains was confirmed in vitro. Most observed TCR sequences were rare, whereas some public TCRs were detected in many donors.

Measured with immunoSEQ multiplex PCR; TCRdb has only the in-frame clones, and not every one. The table has about 170,000 clones, 95% to 97% seen once. The chain is built from TRBV9 and TRBJ1-1; tentatively, D is TRBD1 (5 bases). Sequencing input: PBMCs. This TCR derives from a woman aged 18-29 years in good health and CMV-seronegative. Written as DNA, the CDR3 is TGTGCCAGCAGCGTAGGGGGGGTGAACACTGAAGCTTTCTTT. Translation: CASSVGGVNTEAFF.